Below are 9 T cell receptor beta chains sequenced from a single sample in a study of blood T cells in healthy people across ages. A second 7 to 11 cycle PCR used barcoded and J-beta primers. TCRdb itself ran the 5' RACE reads through MiXCR, one entry per CDR3 protein. The data contain approximately 800,000 distinct CDR3 sequences, about 37% of them singletons. The sample comprised blood. These receptors all stem from a man aged 18 to 29 in good health.

The genes are TRBV5-6 and TRBJ2-2, with D perhaps matching TRBD1 or TRBD2 (5 bases each). Trimming left V 4 bases short and J 7 bases short, with 11 bases between. CDR3 length: 13 amino acids. Per germline, CDR1 SGHDT and CDR2 YYEEEE. The CDR3 nucleotides read TGTGCCAGCAGCGTGGGGGACGGCGGGGAGCTGTTTTTT. Amino acid sequence: CASSVGDGGELFF.

This clonotype was observed many times. The V and J genes are TRBV12-3 or TRBV12-4 and TRBJ1-2, with no clear D. Trimming shortened V by 6 bases and J by 5 bases, and 7 bases separated the two germline ends. The CDR3 length is 11 residues. As DNA, the CDR3 is TGTGCCAGCAGAAACCCGTATGGCTACACCTTC. Translating it yields CASRNPYGYTF.

CDR3 sequence reads: CASSGDSQIYNEQYF. The CDR3 coding sequence is TGTGCCAGCAGTGGAGACAGTCAAATATACAATGAGCAGTACTTC. V is TRBV6-1 and J is TRBJ2-1; possible D gene TRBD1, 5 bases. TRBJ2-7 matches the DNA end more closely, so the J call is doubtful. The germline gives CDR1 MNHNS, CDR2 SASEGT. The CDR3 length is 15 residues.

The chain joins TRBV12-3 or TRBV12-4 to TRBJ2-3; 7 bases are shared with TRBD2. This CDR3 is 15 amino acids long. V gave up 6 bases and J gave up 0 bases; unmatched junction bases: 6. The CDR3 is CASRTWRGSTDTQYF. In DNA form, the CDR3 reads TGTGCCAGCAGGACGTGGCGGGGGAGCACAGATACGCAGTATTTT.

The chain combines TRBV9 with TRBJ2-3; 8 nucleotides agree with TRBD2. The CDR3 has 21 residues. Trimming removed 1 base from V and 0 bases from J; junction bases left unmatched: 19. Germline V gives CDR1 SGDLS, CDR2 YYNGEE. CDR3 residues: CASSVFPDYRGGPISTDTQYF. CDR3 in DNA: TGTGCCAGCAGCGTATTTCCCGATTATCGGGGGGGCCCGATTAGCACAGATACGCAGTATTTT. The variable domain in full, completed from reference TRBV9 and TRBJ2-3, reads DSGVTQTPKHLITATGQRVTLRCSPRSGDLSVYWYQQSLDQGLQFLIQYYNGEERAKGNILERFSAQQFPDLHSELNLSSLELGDSALYFCASSVFPDYRGGPISTDTQYFGPGTRLTVL.

This clonotype was picked up a small number of times. The chain combines TRBV6-5 with TRBJ1-5; D is perhaps TRBD1 (6 bases). The CDR3 loop spans 15 amino acids. Germline CDR1 and CDR2: MNHEY and SVGAGI. Trimming shortened V by 8 bases and J by 0 bases, and 14 bases separated the two germline ends. This CDR3 reads CASGRGGDSNQPQHF. In DNA, the CDR3 is TGTGCCAGCGGCAGGGGTGGGGATAGCAATCAGCCCCAGCATTTT.

V usage is TRBV3-1 and J usage is TRBJ2-1; 7 nucleotides align to TRBD2. The CDR3 spans 15 residues. Germline CDR1 is LGHDT and CDR2 is YNNKEL (reference sequence). With V trimmed by 1 base and J by 5 bases, 5 bases remained unmatched. Here the CDR3 reads CASSQGLAVNNEQFF. CDR3 nucleotides: TGTGCCAGCAGCCAAGGTCTAGCGGTAAACAATGAGCAGTTCTTC.

This clonotype was observed a few times. The V gene is TRBV12-3 or TRBV12-4, the J gene TRBJ2-2, with D perhaps TRBD1 (6 bases). V was shortened by 1 base and J by 4 bases, with 10 bases between the two germline ends. The CDR3 extends over 15 amino acids. This CDR3 reads CASSLGQGLTGELFF. The CDR3 region has the DNA TGTGCCAGCAGTTTAGGGCAGGGGCTCACCGGGGAGCTGTTTTTT.

The rearrangement uses TRBV18 and TRBJ2-3; the match to TRBD2 covers 8 bases. This CDR3 contains 20 residues. Germline V gene lookup returns CDR1 KGHSH and CDR2 LQKENI. J lost 0 bases, V lost 3 bases, and 17 bases had no gene match. The CDR3 reads CASSPGRGGIRTESTDTQYF. The CDR3 coding sequence is TGTGCCAGCTCACCTGGCCGGGGGGGAATTCGGACAGAGAGCACAGATACGCAGTATTTT.